This is a list of T cell receptor beta chains from one sample in a study of monozygotic twins with inflammatory bowel disease. TCRdb reprocessed the 5' RACE reads and stores each CDR3 protein as one record, lacking DNA. Its table lists more than 300,000 distinct CDR3 sequences. Material for sequencing was blood. These receptors originate from a human donor with ulcerative colitis or Crohn's disease, or a healthy co-twin of an affected twin (not recorded which). Each CDR3 is given with its conserved first and last residue. The order of the fields is CDR3 protein, V gene, J gene, CDR3 length.

CDR3 protein: CSVARTGHGYTF
V gene: TRBV29-1
J gene: TRBJ1-2
CDR3 length: 12

CDR3 protein: CASSPTGGEDYGYTF
V gene: TRBV5-1
J gene: TRBJ1-2
CDR3 length: 15

CDR3 protein: CATSDLPGWGTDTQYF
V gene: TRBV24-1
J gene: TRBJ2-3
CDR3 length: 16

CDR3 protein: CASSFRRSNTIYF
V gene: TRBV12-3/TRBV12-4
J gene: TRBJ1-3
CDR3 length: 13

CDR3 protein: CASSLYGTANTGELFF
V gene: TRBV12-3/TRBV12-4
J gene: TRBJ2-2
CDR3 length: 16

CDR3 protein: CASTLGQGARVYEQYF
V gene: TRBV7-2
J gene: TRBJ2-7
CDR3 length: 16

CDR3 protein: CASSPLSGGLDEQFF
V gene: TRBV5-1
J gene: TRBJ2-1
CDR3 length: 15

CDR3 protein: CASSDPLKTSAQETQYF
V gene: TRBV6-1
J gene: TRBJ2-5
CDR3 length: 17

CDR3 protein: CASSQTAGQPLADQPQHF
V gene: TRBV4-2
J gene: TRBJ1-5
CDR3 length: 18

CDR3 protein: CSVIDGVNNEQFF
V gene: TRBV29-1
J gene: TRBJ2-1
CDR3 length: 13

CDR3 protein: CASSQVQDSEKLFF
V gene: TRBV4-2
J gene: TRBJ1-4
CDR3 length: 14

CDR3 protein: CATDPAQRYNEQFF
V gene: TRBV7-9
J gene: TRBJ2-1
CDR3 length: 14

CDR3 protein: CASSLGWGYTF
V gene: TRBV12-3/TRBV12-4
J gene: TRBJ1-2
CDR3 length: 11

CDR3 protein: CASSRTADYNSPLHF
V gene: TRBV18
J gene: TRBJ1-6
CDR3 length: 15

CDR3 protein: CASSPGPFLGSNQPQHF
V gene: TRBV5-5
J gene: TRBJ1-5
CDR3 length: 17

CDR3 protein: CASSRGGPMGDEQFF
V gene: TRBV11-3
J gene: TRBJ2-1
CDR3 length: 15

CDR3 protein: CASSRLGGHSGANVLTF
V gene: TRBV5-1
J gene: TRBJ2-6
CDR3 length: 17

CDR3 protein: CATSSVGRTDTQYF
V gene: TRBV15
J gene: TRBJ2-3
CDR3 length: 14

CDR3 protein: CASSPNPGVDTQYF
V gene: TRBV11-2
J gene: TRBJ2-3
CDR3 length: 14

CDR3 protein: CASSMRTGVGSSMWPQHF
V gene: TRBV19
J gene: TRBJ1-5
CDR3 length: 18

CDR3 protein: CSARSDSHEKLFF
V gene: TRBV20-1
J gene: TRBJ1-4
CDR3 length: 13

CDR3 protein: CASSLAGGFQETQYF
V gene: TRBV7-2
J gene: TRBJ2-5
CDR3 length: 15

CDR3 protein: CASSSQGTQPQHF
V gene: TRBV7-9
J gene: TRBJ1-5
CDR3 length: 13

CDR3 protein: CASSLASGSMNEQFF
V gene: TRBV5-1
J gene: TRBJ2-1
CDR3 length: 15

CDR3 protein: CASSSTGITEAFF
V gene: TRBV7-3
J gene: TRBJ1-1
CDR3 length: 13

CDR3 protein: CASSRDRPGELFF
V gene: TRBV12-3/TRBV12-4
J gene: TRBJ2-2
CDR3 length: 13

CDR3 protein: CASSMVGAEVEAFF
V gene: TRBV25-1
J gene: TRBJ1-1
CDR3 length: 14

CDR3 protein: CASSLARGSYEQYF
V gene: TRBV5-4
J gene: TRBJ2-7
CDR3 length: 14

CDR3 protein: CASSQRTTGDQETQYF
V gene: TRBV4-1
J gene: TRBJ2-5
CDR3 length: 16

CDR3 protein: CSARDRGRGRRAFF
V gene: TRBV20-1
J gene: TRBJ1-1
CDR3 length: 14

CDR3 protein: CSAFRGGFTEAFF
V gene: TRBV20-1
J gene: TRBJ1-1
CDR3 length: 13

CDR3 protein: CASSFRDSRTGELFF
V gene: TRBV5-1
J gene: TRBJ2-2
CDR3 length: 15

CDR3 protein: CSAYPGLINTDTQYF
V gene: TRBV20-1
J gene: TRBJ2-3
CDR3 length: 15

CDR3 protein: CASSQVEVPGELFF
V gene: TRBV4-1
J gene: TRBJ2-2
CDR3 length: 14

CDR3 protein: CASSLRRDNQPQHF
V gene: TRBV12-3/TRBV12-4
J gene: TRBJ1-5
CDR3 length: 14

CDR3 protein: CATVDANTGELFF
V gene: TRBV6-1
J gene: TRBJ2-2
CDR3 length: 13

CDR3 protein: CAIKASGNLKSGANVLTF
V gene: TRBV10-3
J gene: TRBJ2-6
CDR3 length: 18

CDR3 protein: CAISESPAGSNQPQHF
V gene: TRBV10-3
J gene: TRBJ1-5
CDR3 length: 16

CDR3 protein: CASSQAGGYSNQPQHF
V gene: TRBV3-1
J gene: TRBJ1-5
CDR3 length: 16

CDR3 protein: CASSLTRGSLPYAKDHNEQFF
V gene: TRBV11-1
J gene: TRBJ2-1
CDR3 length: 21

CDR3 protein: CATSGDREDDHEQYF
V gene: TRBV15
J gene: TRBJ2-7
CDR3 length: 15

CDR3 protein: CASSNLPHRGTYEQYF
V gene: TRBV7-2
J gene: TRBJ2-7
CDR3 length: 16

CDR3 protein: CASSLRPQLNEREKLFF
V gene: TRBV12-3/TRBV12-4
J gene: TRBJ1-4
CDR3 length: 17

CDR3 protein: CASAELAGGPQQFF
V gene: TRBV6-2/TRBV6-3
J gene: TRBJ2-1
CDR3 length: 14

CDR3 protein: CASSLITGGRSRTDTQYF
V gene: TRBV11-2
J gene: TRBJ2-3
CDR3 length: 18

CDR3 protein: CASSHAGSRGTDTQYF
V gene: TRBV18
J gene: TRBJ2-3
CDR3 length: 16

CDR3 protein: CASSPPTSHEKLFF
V gene: TRBV12-3/TRBV12-4
J gene: TRBJ1-4
CDR3 length: 14

CDR3 protein: CSARRTVYSNQPQHF
V gene: TRBV20-1
J gene: TRBJ1-5
CDR3 length: 15

CDR3 protein: CASSLGWGTSSDTQYF
V gene: TRBV7-7
J gene: TRBJ2-3
CDR3 length: 16

CDR3 protein: CASSQDLTGVAGSTDTQYF
V gene: TRBV4-2
J gene: TRBJ2-3
CDR3 length: 19

CDR3 protein: CASSSGHSGVDSPLHF
V gene: TRBV5-1
J gene: TRBJ1-6
CDR3 length: 16

CDR3 protein: CASSQGLRGSYNEQFF
V gene: TRBV14
J gene: TRBJ2-1
CDR3 length: 16